These 7 T cell receptor beta chains came from one sample sequenced in a study of regulatory T cells in long-lasting Graves disease. Building of the TCR beta libraries involved iRepertoire HTBI primers and Arm-PCR of CDR3 regions. TCRdb itself ran the multiplex PCR reads through MiXCR, one entry per CDR3 protein. Of about 430,000 distinct CDR3 sequences in the sample, around a fifth were seen once. Indicated time point: persistent/refractory GD, antithyroid drugs over 5 years with positive TRAb. RNA from PBMCs was the source of the TCR library. The sample here was peripheral blood mononuclear cells (PBMCs), taken when the disease was refractory, from a patient treated with antithyroid drugs. The receptors here all came from a female donor with Graves disease.

The genes are TRBV5-1 and TRBJ2-5, with 7 bases aligning to TRBD2. The CDR3 spans 14 residues. Looked up from germline, CDR1 is SGHRS and CDR2 is YFSETQ. V shed 0 bases, J shed 5 bases, and the junction held 4 bases outside the gene matches. CDR3 nucleotide sequence: TGCGCCAGCAGCTTGGAATCCGGGGGGGAGACCCAGTACTTC. It codes for CASSLESGGETQYF.

In this sample, this clonotype turned up a few times. The chain has TRBV27 and TRBJ2-1, with TRBD2 matching over 8 bases. This CDR3 comprises 14 residues. V trimming: 5 bases; J trimming: 7 bases; junction bases outside the gene matches: 7. Germline V gene data show CDR1 as MNHEY and CDR2 as SMNVEV (reference sequence). CDR3 in DNA: TGTGCCAGCAGTCGGGGACTAGGAAGGAATGAGCAGTTCTTC. The encoded protein is CASSRGLGRNEQFF.

J is TRBJ2-7 and V is TRBV13; 9 bases line up with TRBD1. The CDR3 loop spans 15 amino acids. Germline CDR1 reads PRHDT; CDR2 reads FYEKMQ (reference sequence). V lost 3 bases to trimming and J lost 3 bases; unmatched junction nucleotides: 6. The CDR3, as DNA: TGTGCCAGCAGCTTCAGTGGGACAGGGAACTACGAGCAGTACTTC. Protein: CASSFSGTGNYEQYF.

In its sample, this clonotype was seen many times. One junction end does not reproduce the germline sequence, and a read error may be involved. The chain recombines TRBV28 with TRBJ2-5; TRBD1 is a possible D gene (5 bases). The germline CDR1 and CDR2 sequences are MDHEN and SYDVKM. CDR3 length equals 16 residues. The CDR3 sequence is CASSFVYRQVGETQYF. The CDR3 DNA sequence: TGTGCCAGCAGTTTTGTTTACAGGCAGGTTGGCGAGACACAGTACTTC.

V usage is TRBV5-1 and J usage is TRBJ2-7; D gene unclear. The CDR3 has 13 residues. V was clipped by 5 bases and J by 3 bases, with 12 bases between them. In germline, CDR1 is SGHRS, CDR2 YFSETQ. The CDR3 protein is CASSSPMSYEQYF. The CDR3 bases are TGCGCCAGCAGTTCCCCCATGAGCTACGAGCAGTACTTC.

The chain links TRBV5-1 to TRBJ2-2; the match to TRBD2 covers 7 bases. This CDR3 is 15 amino acids long. Germline CDR1 is SGHRS and CDR2 is YFSETQ. The V and J ends lost 4 bases and 4 bases, in that order; junction bases with no gene match: 7. In DNA, the CDR3 is TGCGCCAGCAGCCGCTACGGGACTATCACCGGGGAGCTGTTTTTT. Protein product: CASSRYGTITGELFF.

This clonotype occurred a few times. One end of the junction does not line up with germline, which may come from a read error. The chain recombines TRBV5-1 with TRBJ1-1; 11 bases agree with TRBD1. The V gene's germline CDR1 is SGHRS and CDR2 YFSETQ. The CDR3 totals 15 residues. The CDR3 loop reads CASSLGQGAVTEAFF. CDR3 nucleotide sequence: TGTGCCAGCAGCTTAGGACAGGGGGCTGTAACTGAAGCTTTCTTT.